These 28 T cell receptor beta chains came from one sample sequenced in a study of blood T cells in healthy people across ages. Alongside a J-beta primer mix, a sample-barcoded 5' primer served in a second PCR lasting about 7 to 11 cycles. TCRdb reprocessed the 5' RACE reads with MiXCR, giving one entry per CDR3 protein. The sample yields about a million distinct CDR3 sequences, about 44% seen once. Material: blood. Every receptor here comes from a man aged 25 to 40 in good health.

This sequence joins TRBV11-2 and TRBJ2-5; 7 bases are a match to TRBD2. Germline CDR1 is SGHAT and CDR2 is FQNNGV. After removal of 4 bases from V and 2 bases from J, the junction contained 7 bases not matched to a gene. The CDR3 consists of 15 residues. For the CDR3, the DNA is TGTGCCAGCAGCTCCGGGGGAGGGCTGCAAGAGACCCAGTACTTC. Its translation is CASSSGGGLQETQYF.

This clonotype was picked up a small number of times. V is TRBV29-1 and J is TRBJ1-2, with TRBD1 identical over 7 bases. The germline CDR1 and CDR2 sequences are SQVTM and ANQGSEA. Germline trimming cut 7 bases from V and 5 bases from J; bases unmatched to any gene: 13. The CDR3 spans 14 residues. The chain's CDR3 is CSASPLTGWYGYTF. The CDR3 coding sequence is TGCAGCGCCTCTCCTTTGACAGGGTGGTATGGCTACACCTTC.

This clonotype was recorded a few times. This chain connects TRBV12-3 or TRBV12-4 to TRBJ1-2; 8 bases agree with TRBD1. This CDR3 is 13 amino acids long. The trim removed 7 bases at V and 6 bases at J, leaving 7 bases unmatched. CDR3 in DNA: TGTGCCAGCACGCTCAGGGGGCGTGATGGCTACACCTTC. This codes for CASTLRGRDGYTF.

This chain links TRBV21-1 with TRBJ2-1; TRBD1 reflects the table's D call only, with no check against the DNA. TRBV21-1 is given as a pseudogene. This CDR3 is 18 amino acids long. The CDR3 here is CASSKEVAPPRPYNEQFF. The CDR3 DNA sequence: TGTGCCAGCAGCAAAGAAGTGGCGCCCCCCAGGCCCTACAATGAGCAGTTCTTC.

The chain is built from TRBV28 and TRBJ2-3, with D unclear. The CDR3 runs to 15 residues. The V gene lost 3 bases and the J gene lost 0 bases, with 10 bases spanning the gap. Germline V CDR1 and CDR2: MDHEN, SYDVKM. CDR3 residues: CASSFFVRSTDTQYF. The CDR3 DNA reads TGTGCCAGCAGTTTTTTTGTCCGTAGCACAGATACGCAGTATTTT.

The V and J genes are TRBV6-1 and TRBJ2-3; no definite D call. This CDR3 has 17 amino acids. The germline V gene has CDR1 MNHNS and CDR2 SASEGT. Trimming stripped 4 bases from V and 1 base from J, with 18 bases between. The CDR3 bases are TGTGCCAGCAGTGGTGGAAGGGCGGTGCGAGGCACAGATACGCAGTATTTT. Protein: CASSGGRAVRGTDTQYF.

This clonotype was recorded a few times. The chain recombines TRBV10-3 with TRBJ2-3; possibly TRBD2 for D (6 bases). The length of the CDR3 is 13 residues. V was clipped by 8 bases and J by 3 bases, with 12 bases between them. Germline values: CDR1 ENHRY, CDR2 SYGVKD. The CDR3, as DNA: TGTGCCATCGAGGGAGGTGGTACAGATACGCAGTATTTT. As protein: CAIEGGGTDTQYF.

The gene calls are TRBV20-1 and TRBJ2-1; perhaps TRBD2 as D (5 bases). The length of the CDR3 is 13 residues. Germline CDR1 is DFQATT and CDR2 is SNEGSKA (reference sequence). The V end was cut by 3 bases, the J end by 5 bases, with 11 bases between. This chain's CDR3 is CSARPTNNNEQFF. CDR3 DNA: TGCAGTGCTAGGCCGACTAACAACAATGAGCAGTTCTTC.

This rearrangement joins TRBV6-4 to TRBJ2-6; D remains ambiguous. The V end lost 3 bases, the J end lost 4 bases, and 4 bases lay between the germline ends. CDR1 is MRHNA and CDR2 is SNTAGT in the germline V gene. This CDR3 has 13 amino acids. The CDR3 nucleotides read TGTGCCAGCAGTGAACAAGGGGCCAACGTCCTGACTTTC. It specifies CASSEQGANVLTF.

V is TRBV3-1 and J is TRBJ2-3; D not certain. CDR1 and CDR2 from the germline V gene are LGHDT and YNNKEL (reference sequence). V was trimmed by 1 base and J by 6 bases, leaving 8 bases between them. This CDR3 has 13 residues. CDR3 coding DNA: TGTGCCAGCAGCCAAGGGATGAGGGATACGCAGTATTTT. Its translation is CASSQGMRDTQYF.

V usage is TRBV6-2 or TRBV6-3 and J usage is TRBJ1-5, with unresolved D. The germline V and J ends were trimmed by 2 bases and 5 bases, with 4 bases remaining between them. The CDR3 loop spans 12 amino acids. Germline assignment: CDR1 MNHEY and CDR2 SVGEGT. The CDR3 nucleotides are TGTGCCAGCAGTTACAGGGATCAGCCCCAGCATTTT. Protein sequence: CASSYRDQPQHF.

V is TRBV29-1 and J is TRBJ2-1; D may be TRBD2 (6 bases). Trimming took off 3 bases at V and 0 bases at J, with 12 bases between the two ends. This CDR3 region has 15 residues. The germline CDR1 and CDR2 sequences are SQVTM and ANQGSEA. The CDR3 sequence is CSVDAGGNSYNEQFF. As DNA, the CDR3 is TGCAGCGTTGATGCCGGGGGAAACTCCTACAATGAGCAGTTCTTC.

This clonotype was counted a few times. The chain combines TRBV7-2 with TRBJ1-4; D ambiguous. Germline loops: CDR1 SGHTA, CDR2 FQGNSA. The CDR3 runs 13 residues. Trimming took off 5 bases at V and 7 bases at J, with 11 bases between the two ends. The CDR3 reads CASSERSSEKLFF. The CDR3 nucleotides read TGTGCCAGCAGCGAAAGAAGTAGTGAAAAACTGTTTTTT. Variable domain in full (rest from reference TRBV7-2 and TRBJ1-4): GAGVSQSPSNKVTEKGKDVELRCDPISGHTALYWYRQSLGQGLEFLIYFQGNSAPDKSGLPSDRFSAERTGGSVSTLTIQRTQQEDSAVYLCASSERSSEKLFFGSGTQLSVL.

The chain couples TRBV7-2 to TRBJ1-2, with D possibly TRBD1 on 5 matching bases. The V and J ends lost 9 bases and 4 bases respectively, with 27 bases between them. The CDR3 contains 17 residues. The germline gives CDR1 SGHTA, CDR2 FQGNSA. CDR3 in amino acids: CASFLYELIGGGYGYTF. CDR3 DNA: TGTGCCAGTTTCCTCTATGAGCTTATTGGCGGGGGCTATGGCTACACCTTC.

The CDR3 is CASSHSGARATETQYF. The CDR3 bases are TGTGCCAGCAGCCATTCCGGGGCCAGAGCCACAGAGACCCAGTACTTC. The V and J genes are TRBV3-1 and TRBJ2-4; tentatively, D is TRBD1 or TRBD2 (5 bases each). TRBJ2-5 explains the end of the DNA better; the J call may be wrong. The CDR3 runs 16 residues. CDR1 and CDR2 (germline): LGHDT, YNNKEL (reference sequence).

This clonotype was observed once. The V gene is TRBV7-3, the J gene TRBJ2-2; TRBD1 is a possible D gene (6 bases). The germline V gene has CDR1 SGHTA and CDR2 FQGTGA. Trimming stripped 1 base from V and 4 bases from J, with 13 bases between. This CDR3 has 16 amino acids. The chain's CDR3 is CASSLNRDLRTGELFF. The CDR3 coding sequence is TGTGCCAGCAGCTTAAACAGGGATCTACGCACCGGGGAGCTGTTTTTT. The full variable domain, its missing parts supplied by reference TRBV7-3 and TRBJ2-2, is GAGVSQTPSNKVTEKGKYVELRCDPISGHTALYWYRQSLGQGPEFLIYFQGTGAADDSGLPNDRFFAVRPEGSVSTLKIQRTERGDSAVYLCASSLNRDLRTGELFFGEGSRLTVL.

The sample holds many counts of this clonotype. The rearrangement links TRBV5-1 to TRBJ1-5; D gene uncertain. V dropped 9 bases and J dropped 4 bases, with 17 bases sitting between them. Germline V gives CDR1 SGHRS, CDR2 YFSETQ. The CDR3 sequence is 14 residues long. The CDR3 protein is CANSRREGNQPQHF. DNA for the CDR3: TGCGCCAATTCAAGGAGGGAAGGGAATCAGCCCCAGCATTTT.

The gene calls are TRBV2 and TRBJ2-7; no firm D call. Per germline, CDR1 SNHLY and CDR2 FYNNEI. V was clipped by 2 bases and J by 3 bases, with 17 bases between them. The CDR3 loop spans 16 amino acids. CDR3 residues: CASSELGRKSHYEQYF. CDR3 nucleotides: TGTGCCAGCAGTGAATTGGGCCGAAAGTCCCACTACGAGCAGTACTTC.

This clonotype occurred many times. The CDR3 loop is CSVGTDLSYEQYF. In DNA, the CDR3 is TGCAGCGTTGGGACAGACCTCTCCTACGAGCAGTACTTC. The genes are TRBV29-1 and TRBJ2-7; D possibly corresponds to TRBD1 (6 bases). The CDR3 runs to 13 residues. Germline CDR1 SQVTM, CDR2 ANQGSEA. Trimming cost V 4 bases and J 0 bases, with 10 bases left between them.

In regard to this clonotype: This could be a read error, since a much larger clone is one nucleotide away. The chain couples TRBV12-3 or TRBV12-4 to TRBJ1-2, with TRBD1 as a possible D gene (5 bases). Trimming took off 3 bases at V and 4 bases at J, with 12 bases between the two ends. The CDR3 contains 14 residues. CDR3 DNA sequence: TGTGCCAGCAGTTTCAGACAGAGACTCTATGGCTACACCTTC. Protein: CASSFRQRLYGYTF.

The CDR3 is CASTLTVRRRDNEQFF. CDR3 nucleotides: TGTGCCAGCACCTTAACCGTTCGGCGCCGAGACAATGAGCAGTTCTTC. The chain combines TRBV6-2 or TRBV6-3 with TRBJ2-1; unclear D gene. The V gene lost 7 bases and the J gene lost 5 bases, with 21 bases spanning the gap. Germline lookup yields CDR1 MNHEY and CDR2 SVGEGT. The CDR3 runs to 16 residues.

This clonotype was counted only a few times. V and J are TRBV20-1 and TRBJ2-7, with 8 bases aligning to TRBD2. V dropped 4 bases and J dropped 4; count of bases not matched to a gene: 6. Per the germline V gene, CDR1 is DFQATT and CDR2 is SNEGSKA (reference sequence). The CDR3 spans 13 residues. CDR3 region: CSAIAGGRYEQYF. CDR3 coding DNA: TGCAGTGCTATTGCGGGGGGCCGGTACGAGCAGTACTTC.

J is TRBJ2-2 and V is TRBV25-1, with D perhaps TRBD2 (7 bases). The CDR3 consists of 17 residues. Germline V gene data show CDR1 as MGHDK and CDR2 as SYGVNS. Trimming pared 3 bases from V and 4 bases from J, leaving 18 bases between. CDR3 coding DNA: TGTGCCAGCAGTGACCCGGTTGGAGGGGGGGTCACCGGGGAGCTGTTTTTT. Protein: CASSDPVGGGVTGELFF. Based on the CDR3 plus reference TRBV25-1 and TRBJ2-2, the full variable domain is EADIYQTPRYLVIGTGKKITLECSQTMGHDKMYWYQQDPGMELHLIHYSYGVNSTEKGDLSSESTVSRIRTEHFPLTLESARPSHTSQYLCASSDPVGGGVTGELFFGEGSRLTVL.

This chain uses TRBV20-1 with TRBJ2-1; D is possibly TRBD1 or TRBD2 (6 bases each). V lost 3 bases and J lost 0, with 21 bases in between. The CDR3 is made up of 18 amino acids. Germline CDR1 is DFQATT and CDR2 is SNEGSKA (reference sequence). The CDR3 region is CSASASGGPRSSYNEQFF. In DNA, the CDR3 is TGCAGTGCTAGTGCTTCCGGGGGCCCCAGGAGCTCCTACAATGAGCAGTTCTTC.

This clonotype came up a few times. The chain combines TRBV27 with TRBJ2-7; D gene unclear. The CDR3 runs to 15 residues. The V gene lost 3 bases and the J gene lost 3 bases, with 15 bases spanning the gap. Germline V gene sequence: CDR1 MNHEY, CDR2 SMNVEV (reference sequence). CDR3 DNA: TGTGCCAGCAGTTTTTTCGGATCCACAAACTACGAGCAGTACTTC. It specifies CASSFFGSTNYEQYF.

The gene calls are TRBV9 and TRBJ2-2; D possibly corresponds to TRBD1 (5 bases). The V gene's germline CDR1 is SGDLS and CDR2 YYNGEE. V was pared by 0 bases and J by 6 bases, with 12 bases between. There are 15 residues in the CDR3. CDR3 coding DNA: TGTGCCAGCAGCGTAGAAAAGGGGATGGCCGGGGAGCTGTTTTTT. Translating gives CASSVEKGMAGELFF.

This clonotype was seen a handful of times. The chain is built from TRBV7-9 and TRBJ2-7; D remains unclear. This CDR3 is built from 14 residues. The germline CDR1 and CDR2 sequences are SEHNR and FQNEAQ (reference sequence). V was cut by 6 bases and J by 2 bases, with 14 bases left in between. The CDR3 loop is CASSPRTETYEQYF. The DNA for the CDR3 is TGTGCCAGCAGTCCTAGGACCGAGACCTACGAGCAGTACTTC.

This clonotype was seen more than once but under ten times. This chain joins TRBV10-3 and TRBJ2-5; tentatively, D is TRBD1 or TRBD2 (6 bases each). This CDR3 spans 12 amino acids. Trimming shortened V by 5 bases and J by 5 bases, and 9 bases separated the two germline ends. CDR1 and CDR2 from the germline V gene are ENHRY and SYGVKD. The chain's CDR3 is CAISLGGETQYF. The CDR3 DNA reads as TGTGCCATCAGTCTAGGGGGGGAGACCCAGTACTTC.